The entry below describes one T cell receptor beta chain. Its antigen is not identified. Samples from alopecia areata patients were lesional scalp punch biopsies and peripheral blood. PBMCs provided sorted CD4+ and CD8+ T cells. Extracted from the samples, RNA was reverse transcribed into cDNA to serve as the sequencing template. The repertoire was sequenced with immunoSEQ multiplex PCR; TCRdb's copy has only in-frame clones and lacks some. The data show 50,000 to 80,000 clones, roughly 47% seen once. This sample is part of a study of CD8+ T cells in alopecia areata. Study-level findings and limits: Compared with normal scalp, lesional scalp had higher clonality and more expanded CD8+ clones.

With 8 bases clipped from V and 2 bases from J, the junction kept 14 bases outside the gene matches. The CDR3 runs 16 residues. CDR1 and CDR2 from the germline V gene are MDHEN and SYDVKM. The sequencing sample was made of NKG2D-low CD8+ T cells sorted from blood. This clonotype originated in a human donor with alopecia areata. The gene calls are TRBV28 and TRBJ2-5; 7 positions match TRBD1. This CDR3 reads CASHDPTEGAQETQYF. The CDR3 bases are TGTGCCAGCCATGACCCGACCGAGGGGGCACAAGAGACCCAGTACTTC.